A selection of T cell receptor beta chains follows, all from one sample in a study of blood T cell repertoires in COVID-19. Using immunoSEQ multiplex PCR, the repertoire was profiled, and TCRdb retains in-frame clones only, with some absent. This sample has some 210,000 clones, with around 84% found just once. The sequenced sample was PBMCs or T cells enriched from blood (not recorded which). Every receptor here comes from a man younger than 40 with acute COVID-19. Each CDR3 is given with its conserved first and last residue. Each record gives: V gene, J gene, clone size, CDR3 protein. Clone sizes are given selectively: once, few, many, or a class where the clone is expanded.

V: TRBV7-9; J: TRBJ2-5; size: .; CDR3: CASSLVQYQETQYF
V: TRBV29-1; J: TRBJ1-1; size: once; CDR3: CSVEGPEGAFF
V: TRBV19; J: TRBJ2-5; size: .; CDR3: CASSRDSRQETQYF
V: TRBV3-1/TRBV3-2; J: TRBJ2-1; size: .; CDR3: CASSQPGTIYNEQFF
V: TRBV27; J: TRBJ1-5; size: .; CDR3: CASSPGQTNQPQHF
V: TRBV27; J: TRBJ2-3; size: .; CDR3: CASRGGGPAQRYF
V: TRBV19; J: TRBJ2-2; size: .; CDR3: CASIPARTGELFF
V: TRBV11-1; J: TRBJ2-7; size: .; CDR3: CASSLATGLAGAYEQYF
V: TRBV2; J: TRBJ2-3; size: .; CDR3: CASSEARLPTDTQYF
V: TRBV24-1; J: TRBJ2-5; size: .; CDR3: CATSDPGQFQETQYF
V: TRBV6-1; J: TRBJ2-1; size: .; CDR3: CASSEWVVRGEQFF
V: TRBV10-3; J: TRBJ1-2; size: .; CDR3: CAATGTGLANYGYTF
V: TRBV2; J: TRBJ2-7; size: .; CDR3: CASSVTLGPYF
V: TRBV6-4; J: TRBJ2-1; size: few; CDR3: CASSDGGLAGSSEQFF
V: TRBV11-2; J: TRBJ2-5; size: once; CDR3: CASSLGLSRGETQYF
V: TRBV10-3; J: TRBJ2-7; size: .; CDR3: CAIRRQDKGYEQYF
V: TRBV25-1; J: TRBJ2-7; size: .; CDR3: CASSESGLLHEQYF
V: TRBV5-6; J: TRBJ1-2; size: once; CDR3: CASRSAGIGYGYTF
V: TRBV7-7; J: TRBJ2-2; size: .; CDR3: CASSSRGRDTGELFF
V: TRBV19; J: TRBJ2-2; size: few; CDR3: CASSREGQGAGSGELFF
V: TRBV19; J: TRBJ2-1; size: .; CDR3: CASVGGYEQFF
V: TRBV7-2; J: TRBJ1-5; size: .; CDR3: CASSSGQPNQPQHF
V: TRBV7-9; J: TRBJ2-3; size: .; CDR3: CASSLRLANTDTQYF
V: TRBV30; J: TRBJ1-3; size: .; CDR3: CAWGLPGSGNTIYF
V: TRBV2; J: TRBJ1-1; size: .; CDR3: CASRSDTLNTEAFF
V: TRBV5-1; J: TRBJ1-1; size: few; CDR3: CASSFMPGNTEAFF
V: TRBV6-1; J: TRBJ2-1; size: .; CDR3: CASSESRAYNEQFF
V: TRBV27; J: TRBJ2-7; size: .; CDR3: CASSSLQGASYEQYF
V: TRBV3-1/TRBV3-2; J: TRBJ2-5; size: .; CDR3: CASSQVAGVPQETQYF
V: TRBV21-1; J: TRBJ2-5; size: .; CDR3: CASSKALGLAETQYF
V: TRBV10-3; J: TRBJ1-1; size: .; CDR3: CAITTEQGGTEAFF
V: TRBV5-6; J: TRBJ2-7; size: few; CDR3: CASSAEYLLAGGIYEQYF
V: TRBV7-9; J: TRBJ2-7; size: once; CDR3: CASSIIRGQTAYEQYF
V: TRBV5-1; J: TRBJ2-3; size: .; CDR3: CASSLVLSPDTQYF
V: TRBV5-1; J: TRBJ1-1; size: .; CDR3: CASSLQGSEAFF
V: TRBV10-3; J: TRBJ1-2; size: .; CDR3: CAISESGGPGYTF
V: TRBV6-1; J: TRBJ1-2; size: .; CDR3: CASSELQEGLDYGYTF
V: TRBV25-1; J: TRBJ1-5; size: .; CDR3: CASTTGNSNQPQHF
V: TRBV18; J: TRBJ2-5; size: .; CDR3: CASSPGQDSTETQYF
V: TRBV18; J: TRBJ1-2; size: few; CDR3: CASSPGTDNYGYTF
V: TRBV27; J: TRBJ1-6; size: few; CDR3: CASTSTGGYSPLHF
V: TRBV28; J: TRBJ2-2; size: .; CDR3: CASSFPLANTGELFF